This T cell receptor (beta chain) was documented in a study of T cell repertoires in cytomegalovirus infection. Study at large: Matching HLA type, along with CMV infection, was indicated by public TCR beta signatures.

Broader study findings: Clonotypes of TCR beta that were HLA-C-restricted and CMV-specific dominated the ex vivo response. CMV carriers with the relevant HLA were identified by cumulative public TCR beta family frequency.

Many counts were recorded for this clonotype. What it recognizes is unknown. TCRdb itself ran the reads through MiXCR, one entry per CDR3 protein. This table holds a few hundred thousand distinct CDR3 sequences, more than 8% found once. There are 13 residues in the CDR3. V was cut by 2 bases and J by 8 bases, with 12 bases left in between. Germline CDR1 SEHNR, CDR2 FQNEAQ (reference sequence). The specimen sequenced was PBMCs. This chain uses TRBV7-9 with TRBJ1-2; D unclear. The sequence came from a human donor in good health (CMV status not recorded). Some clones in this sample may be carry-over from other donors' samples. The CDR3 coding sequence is TGTGCCAGCAGCTTACGGGAAGGGATAGGCTACACCTTC. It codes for CASSLREGIGYTF.